This T cell receptor beta chain was captured in a study of post-analysis software for immune sequencing data. Study-wide results and caveats: TRBV segments more frequent in patients than in controls numbered five and included TRBV5-6, TRBV5-1 and TRBV20-1.

The TCR beta cDNA libraries contained unique molecular identifiers. TCRdb used MiXCR to reprocess the PCR reads, holding one entry per CDR3 protein. The sample has about 540,000 distinct CDR3 sequences, approximately 34% seen once. Concerning this clonotype: Its antigen is unknown.

From germline, CDR1 is DFQATT and CDR2 SNEGSKA (reference sequence). With 8 bases removed from V and 12 bases from J, the gap between germline ends came to 20 bases. CDR3 length: 12 residues. The sequenced material came from blood. The receptor was derived from a girl between 2 and 17 years old with multiple sclerosis. The V gene is TRBV20-1, the J gene TRBJ2-1; D is perhaps TRBD2 (7 bases). In DNA form, the CDR3 reads TGCAGTACGACCTCGGGGGGCCTGCGGCAGTTCTTC. Translated, it gives CSTTSGGLRQFF.